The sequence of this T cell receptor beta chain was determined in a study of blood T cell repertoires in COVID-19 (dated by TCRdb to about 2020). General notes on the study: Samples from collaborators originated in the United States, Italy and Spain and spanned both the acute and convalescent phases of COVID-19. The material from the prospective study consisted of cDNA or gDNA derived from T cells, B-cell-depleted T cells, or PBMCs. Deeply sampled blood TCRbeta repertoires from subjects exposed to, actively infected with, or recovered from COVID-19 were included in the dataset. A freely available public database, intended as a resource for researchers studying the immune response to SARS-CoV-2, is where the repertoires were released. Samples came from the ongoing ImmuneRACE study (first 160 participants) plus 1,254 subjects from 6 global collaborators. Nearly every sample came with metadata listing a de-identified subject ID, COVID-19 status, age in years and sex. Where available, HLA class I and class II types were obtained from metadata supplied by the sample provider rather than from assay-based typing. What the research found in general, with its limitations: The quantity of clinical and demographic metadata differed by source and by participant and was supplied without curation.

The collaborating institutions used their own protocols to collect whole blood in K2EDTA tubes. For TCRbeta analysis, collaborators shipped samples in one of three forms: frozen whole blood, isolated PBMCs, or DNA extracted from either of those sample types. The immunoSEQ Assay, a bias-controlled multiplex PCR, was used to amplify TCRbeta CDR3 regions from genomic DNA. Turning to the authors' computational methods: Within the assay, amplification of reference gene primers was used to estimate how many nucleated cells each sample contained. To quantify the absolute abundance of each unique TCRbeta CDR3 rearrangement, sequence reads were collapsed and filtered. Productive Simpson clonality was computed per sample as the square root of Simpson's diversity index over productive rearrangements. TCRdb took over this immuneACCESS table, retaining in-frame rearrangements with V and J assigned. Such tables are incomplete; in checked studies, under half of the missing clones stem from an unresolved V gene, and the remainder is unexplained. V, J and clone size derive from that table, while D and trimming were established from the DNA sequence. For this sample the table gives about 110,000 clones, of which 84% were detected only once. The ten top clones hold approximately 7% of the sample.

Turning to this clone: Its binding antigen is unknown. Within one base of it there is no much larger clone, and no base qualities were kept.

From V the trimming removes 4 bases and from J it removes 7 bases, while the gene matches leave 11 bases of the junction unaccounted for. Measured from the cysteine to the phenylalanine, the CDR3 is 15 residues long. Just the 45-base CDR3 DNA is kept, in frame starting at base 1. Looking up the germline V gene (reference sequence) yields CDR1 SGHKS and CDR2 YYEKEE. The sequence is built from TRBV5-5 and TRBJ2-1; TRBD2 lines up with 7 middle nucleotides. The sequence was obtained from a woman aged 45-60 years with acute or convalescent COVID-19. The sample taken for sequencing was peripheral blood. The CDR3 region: CASSVSGSPGNEQFF. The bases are TGTGCCAGCAGCGTTAGCGGGTCCCCGGGGAATGAGCAGTTCTTC. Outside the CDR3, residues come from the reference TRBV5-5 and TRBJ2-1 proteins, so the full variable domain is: DAGVTQSPTHLIKTRGQQVTLRCSPISGHKSVSWYQQVLGQGPQFIFQYYEKEERGRGNFPDRFSARQFPNYSSELNVNALLLGDSALYLCASSVSGSPGNEQFFGPGTRLTVL.